The clone carrying this TCR beta chain was seen a handful of times. Its antigen is unknown. This record comes from a study of shared clonotypes between healthy human individuals. Notes on the study in general: Clonotype sharing among the donors was expected to vary with sequencing depth.

Germline lookup yields CDR1 SGDLS and CDR2 YYNGEE. The junction had 6 bases not matched to a gene; V was cut back by 3 bases and J by 2 bases. CDR3 size: 17 residues. The deep-level immunoSEQ assay was used. Splitting of each subset's genomic DNA was done evenly across several immunoSEQ plates. The table came from immunoSEQ multiplex PCR; TCRdb's copy has only in-frame clones and leaves some out. The sample gives around 500,000 clones, over 60% of which show up once; around 13% is in the top ten. The origin of this receptor is a woman aged 40 to 49 in good health. Some clones in this sample may be carry-over from other donors' samples. The sample consisted of PBMCs. This chain links TRBV9 with TRBJ2-2; the match to TRBD2 covers 11 bases. The CDR3: CASSDSSGRPNTGELFF. The CDR3, as DNA: TGTGCCAGCAGCGACTCTAGCGGGAGGCCAAACACCGGGGAGCTGTTTTTT. Combining the CDR3 with reference TRBV9 and TRBJ2-2 gives the whole variable domain DSGVTQTPKHLITATGQRVTLRCSPRSGDLSVYWYQQSLDQGLQFLIQYYNGEERAKGNILERFSAQQFPDLHSELNLSSLELGDSALYFCASSDSSGRPNTGELFFGEGSRLTVL.